These T cell receptor beta chains were read from a single sample in a study of PD-1 blockade in classical Hodgkin lymphoma. Clones were sequenced by immunoSEQ multiplex PCR, and TCRdb holds only the in-frame ones, with some missing. The sample includes about 21,000 clones, under 80% seen only once; the top ten take around a fifth. Sequencing was performed on peripheral blood mononuclear cells (PBMCs), taken at baseline. The receptors shown here come from a human donor with classical Hodgkin lymphoma. The conserved cysteine and the conserved F or W are not part of the CDR3 here.

j_call: TRBJ2-7; v_call: TRBV5-6; cdr3_aa: ASSRRGTGDSYEQY
j_call: TRBJ2-1; v_call: TRBV19; cdr3_aa: ASSIGSGNYNEQF
j_call: TRBJ2-4; v_call: TRBV6-5; cdr3_aa: ASSSRALVDKNIQY
j_call: TRBJ2-1; v_call: TRBV10-2; cdr3_aa: ASSERQGRVNEQF
j_call: TRBJ2-2; v_call: TRBV27; cdr3_aa: ASSRRQPNTGELF
j_call: TRBJ2-7; v_call: TRBV19; cdr3_aa: ASSRTGTSSYEQY
j_call: TRBJ2-2; v_call: TRBV7-8; cdr3_aa: ASSLRFSGTGELF
j_call: TRBJ2-5; v_call: TRBV11-2; cdr3_aa: ASSQRGDVGTETQY
j_call: TRBJ2-7; v_call: TRBV6-1; cdr3_aa: ASKEGRTGVYEQY
j_call: TRBJ2-3; v_call: TRBV9; cdr3_aa: ASSEIRDTQY
j_call: TRBJ1-1; v_call: TRBV6-5; cdr3_aa: ASTSTQGTTEAF
j_call: TRBJ1-2; v_call: TRBV30; cdr3_aa: AWSGQGGLGAYGYT
j_call: TRBJ1-1; v_call: TRBV5-6; cdr3_aa: ASSLVGDTEAF
j_call: TRBJ2-5; v_call: TRBV4-1; cdr3_aa: ASSQERKAGEETQY
j_call: TRBJ2-1; v_call: TRBV29-1; cdr3_aa: SVDSGTSGHNEQF
j_call: TRBJ1-3; v_call: TRBV6-5; cdr3_aa: ASSYGDTIY
j_call: TRBJ1-5; v_call: TRBV27; cdr3_aa: ASSLFAGYSNQPQH
j_call: TRBJ2-2; v_call: TRBV7-3; cdr3_aa: ASSLTGANTGELF
j_call: TRBJ1-5; v_call: TRBV19; cdr3_aa: ASSVGQGRQPQH
j_call: TRBJ2-5; v_call: TRBV10-3; cdr3_aa: AISGRPADQETQY
j_call: TRBJ1-2; v_call: TRBV6-5; cdr3_aa: ASSPRQGLGYT
j_call: TRBJ2-5; v_call: TRBV19; cdr3_aa: ASSIEGGPTETQY